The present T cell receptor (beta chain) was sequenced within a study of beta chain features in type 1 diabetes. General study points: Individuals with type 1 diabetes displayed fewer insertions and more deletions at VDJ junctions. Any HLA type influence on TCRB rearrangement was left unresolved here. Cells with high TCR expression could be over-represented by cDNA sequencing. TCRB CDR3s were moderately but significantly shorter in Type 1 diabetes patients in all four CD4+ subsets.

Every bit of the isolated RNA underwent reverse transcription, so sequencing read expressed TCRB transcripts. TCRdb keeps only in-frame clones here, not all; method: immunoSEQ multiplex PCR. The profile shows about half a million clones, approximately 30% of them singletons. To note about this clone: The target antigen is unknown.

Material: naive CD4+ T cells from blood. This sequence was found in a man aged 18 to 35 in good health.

CDR3 amino acids: CSVDILREAVGDTQYF. Here the CDR3 DNA reads TGCAGCGTTGATATTTTACGGGAGGCGGTAGGGGATACGCAGTATTTT. V usage is TRBV29-1 and J usage is TRBJ2-3, with TRBD2 matching 7 bases. V was pared by 3 bases and J by 6 bases, with 15 bases of the junction left unmatched. The CDR3 contains 16 residues. Germline CDR1 reads SQVTM; CDR2 reads ANQGSEA.